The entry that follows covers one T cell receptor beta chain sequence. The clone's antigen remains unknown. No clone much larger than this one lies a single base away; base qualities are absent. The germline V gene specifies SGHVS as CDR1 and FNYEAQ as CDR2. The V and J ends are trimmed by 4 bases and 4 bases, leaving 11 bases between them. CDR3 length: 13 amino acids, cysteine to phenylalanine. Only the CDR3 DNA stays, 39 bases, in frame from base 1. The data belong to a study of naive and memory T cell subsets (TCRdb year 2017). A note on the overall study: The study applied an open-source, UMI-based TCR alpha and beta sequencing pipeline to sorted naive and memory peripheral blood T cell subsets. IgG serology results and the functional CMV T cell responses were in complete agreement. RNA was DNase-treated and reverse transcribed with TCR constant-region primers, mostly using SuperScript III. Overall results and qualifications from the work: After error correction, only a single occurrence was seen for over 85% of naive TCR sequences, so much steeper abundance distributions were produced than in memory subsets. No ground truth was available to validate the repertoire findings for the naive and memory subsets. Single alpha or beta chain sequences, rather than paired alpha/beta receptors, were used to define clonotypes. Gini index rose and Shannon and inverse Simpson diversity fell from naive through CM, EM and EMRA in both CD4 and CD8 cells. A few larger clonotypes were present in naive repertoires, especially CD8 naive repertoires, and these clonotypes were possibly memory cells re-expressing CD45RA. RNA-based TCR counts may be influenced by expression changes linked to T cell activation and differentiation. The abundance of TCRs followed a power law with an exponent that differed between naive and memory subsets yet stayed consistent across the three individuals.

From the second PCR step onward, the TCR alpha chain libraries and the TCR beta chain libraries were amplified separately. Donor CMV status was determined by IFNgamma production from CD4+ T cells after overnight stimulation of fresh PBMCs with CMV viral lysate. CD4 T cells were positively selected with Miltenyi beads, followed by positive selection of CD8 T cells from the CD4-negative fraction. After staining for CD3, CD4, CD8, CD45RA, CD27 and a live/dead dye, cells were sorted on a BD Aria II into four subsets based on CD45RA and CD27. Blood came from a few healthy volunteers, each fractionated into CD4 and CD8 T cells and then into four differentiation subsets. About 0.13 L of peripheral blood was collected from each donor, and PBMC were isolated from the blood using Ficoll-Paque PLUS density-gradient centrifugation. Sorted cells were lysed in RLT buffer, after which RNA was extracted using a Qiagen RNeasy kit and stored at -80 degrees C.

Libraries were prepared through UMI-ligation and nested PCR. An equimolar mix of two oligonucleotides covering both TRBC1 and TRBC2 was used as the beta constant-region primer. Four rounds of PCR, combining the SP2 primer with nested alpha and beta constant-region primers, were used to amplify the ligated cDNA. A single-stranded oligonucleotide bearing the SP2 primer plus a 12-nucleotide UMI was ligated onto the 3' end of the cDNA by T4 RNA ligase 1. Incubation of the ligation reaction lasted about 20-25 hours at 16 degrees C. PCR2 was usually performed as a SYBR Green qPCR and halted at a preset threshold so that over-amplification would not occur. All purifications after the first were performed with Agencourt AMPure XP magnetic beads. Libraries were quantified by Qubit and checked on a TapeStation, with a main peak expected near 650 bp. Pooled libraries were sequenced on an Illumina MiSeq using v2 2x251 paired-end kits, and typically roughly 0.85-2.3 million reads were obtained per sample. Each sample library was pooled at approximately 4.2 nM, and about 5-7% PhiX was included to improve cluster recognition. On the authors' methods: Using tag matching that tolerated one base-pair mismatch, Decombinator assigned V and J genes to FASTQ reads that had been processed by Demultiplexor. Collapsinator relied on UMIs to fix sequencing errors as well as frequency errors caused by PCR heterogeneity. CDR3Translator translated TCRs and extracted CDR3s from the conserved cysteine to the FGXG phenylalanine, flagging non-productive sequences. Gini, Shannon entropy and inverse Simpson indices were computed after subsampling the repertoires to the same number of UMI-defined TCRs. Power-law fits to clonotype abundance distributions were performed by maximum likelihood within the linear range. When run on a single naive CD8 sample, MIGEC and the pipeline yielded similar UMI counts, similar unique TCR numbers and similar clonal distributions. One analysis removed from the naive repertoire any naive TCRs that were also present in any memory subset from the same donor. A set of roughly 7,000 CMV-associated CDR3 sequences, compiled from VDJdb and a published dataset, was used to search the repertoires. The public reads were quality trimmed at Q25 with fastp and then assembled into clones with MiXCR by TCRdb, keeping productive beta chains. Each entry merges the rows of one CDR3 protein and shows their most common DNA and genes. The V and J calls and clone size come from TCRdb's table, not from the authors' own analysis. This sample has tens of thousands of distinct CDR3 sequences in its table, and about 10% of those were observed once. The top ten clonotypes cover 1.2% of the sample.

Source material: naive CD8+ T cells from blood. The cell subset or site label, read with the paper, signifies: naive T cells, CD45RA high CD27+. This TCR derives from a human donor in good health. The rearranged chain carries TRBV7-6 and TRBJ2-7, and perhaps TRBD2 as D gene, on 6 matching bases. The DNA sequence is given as TGTGCCAGCAGCTCGGGGGTGGGGTACGAGCAGTACTTC. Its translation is CASSSGVGYEQYF.